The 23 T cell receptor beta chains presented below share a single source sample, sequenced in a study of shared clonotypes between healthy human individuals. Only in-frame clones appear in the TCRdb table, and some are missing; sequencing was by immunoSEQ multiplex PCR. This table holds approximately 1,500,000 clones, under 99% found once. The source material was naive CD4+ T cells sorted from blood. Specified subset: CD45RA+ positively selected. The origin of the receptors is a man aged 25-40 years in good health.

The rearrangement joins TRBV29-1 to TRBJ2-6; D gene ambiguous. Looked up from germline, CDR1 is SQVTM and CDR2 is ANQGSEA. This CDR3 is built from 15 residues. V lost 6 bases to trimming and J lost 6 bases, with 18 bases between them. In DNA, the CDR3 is TGCAGCGTCGGTGCCCGCCCAGGCTTGGCCAACGTCCTGACTTTC. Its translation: CSVGARPGLANVLTF.

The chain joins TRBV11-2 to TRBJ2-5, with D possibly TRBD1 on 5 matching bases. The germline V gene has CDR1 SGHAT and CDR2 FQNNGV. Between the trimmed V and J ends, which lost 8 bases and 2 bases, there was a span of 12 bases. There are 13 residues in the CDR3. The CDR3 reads CASGQGIQETQYF. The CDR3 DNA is TGTGCCAGCGGGCAGGGAATTCAAGAGACCCAGTACTTC.

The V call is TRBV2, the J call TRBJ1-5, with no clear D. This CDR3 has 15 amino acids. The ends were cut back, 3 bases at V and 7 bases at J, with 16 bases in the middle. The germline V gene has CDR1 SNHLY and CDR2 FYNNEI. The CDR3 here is CASSDLGRVRQPQHF. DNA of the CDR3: TGTGCCAGCAGTGATCTGGGCCGGGTTCGACAGCCCCAGCATTTT.

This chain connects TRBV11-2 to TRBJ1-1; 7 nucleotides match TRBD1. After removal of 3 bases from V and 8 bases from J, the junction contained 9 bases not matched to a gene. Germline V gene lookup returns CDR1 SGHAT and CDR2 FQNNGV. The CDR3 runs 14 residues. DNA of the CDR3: TGTGCCAGCAGCTTCTCTGACAGGGCTGGGGAAGCTTTCTTT. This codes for CASSFSDRAGEAFF.

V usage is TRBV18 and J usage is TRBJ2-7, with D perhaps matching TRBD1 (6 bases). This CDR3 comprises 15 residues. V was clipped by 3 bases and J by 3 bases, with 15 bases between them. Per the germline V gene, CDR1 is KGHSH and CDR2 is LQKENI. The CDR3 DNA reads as TGTGCCAGCTCACCCCGACAGGTTCTTGACTACGAGCAGTACTTC. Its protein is CASSPRQVLDYEQYF.

CDR3 in DNA: TGTGCCAGCAGCTTAGACCGTCGACTAGCGGACGTCCCAACATCCTACGAGCAGTACTTC. It is translated as CASSLDRRLADVPTSYEQYF. The chain couples TRBV11-2 to TRBJ2-7; 9 bases match TRBD2. The CDR3 consists of 20 residues. V was clipped by 0 bases and J by 1 base; unmatched bases: 16. Germline-derived CDR1 and CDR2 are SGHAT and FQNNGV. The variable domain in full, completed from reference TRBV11-2 and TRBJ2-7, reads EAGVAQSPRYKIIEKRQSVAFWCNPISGHATLYWYQQILGQGPKLLIQFQNNGVVDDSQLPKDRFSAERLKGVDSTLKIQPAKLEDSAVYLCASSLDRRLADVPTSYEQYFGPGTRLTVT.

The CDR3 region has the DNA TGTGCCAGCAGTCCCAAGGGACTAGCGGGAGTGGAGACCCAGTACTTC. This encodes CASSPKGLAGVETQYF. The chain combines TRBV27 with TRBJ2-5; TRBD2 matches 14 bases. Looked up from germline, CDR1 is MNHEY and CDR2 is SMNVEV (reference sequence). The V segment lost 5 bases and the J segment 5 bases; nucleotides outside the gene matches: 7. The CDR3 runs 16 residues.

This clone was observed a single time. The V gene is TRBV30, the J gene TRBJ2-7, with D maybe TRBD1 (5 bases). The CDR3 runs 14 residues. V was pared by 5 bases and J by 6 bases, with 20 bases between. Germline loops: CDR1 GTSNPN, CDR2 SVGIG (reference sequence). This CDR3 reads CAWGAKGPPGEQYF. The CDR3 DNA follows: TGTGCCTGGGGGGCGAAGGGGCCCCCAGGCGAGCAGTACTTC.

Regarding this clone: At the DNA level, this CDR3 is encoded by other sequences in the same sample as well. The CDR3 DNA is TGTGCCAGCAGCTTGGACCCGAATCAGCCCCAGCATTTT. Amino acids: CASSLDPNQPQHF. The J gene is TRBJ1-5, the V gene TRBV7-2; D gene uncertain. The length of the CDR3 is 13 residues. Between the trimmed V and J ends, which lost 3 bases and 4 bases, there was a span of 7 bases. CDR1 and CDR2 (germline): SGHTA, FQGNSA.

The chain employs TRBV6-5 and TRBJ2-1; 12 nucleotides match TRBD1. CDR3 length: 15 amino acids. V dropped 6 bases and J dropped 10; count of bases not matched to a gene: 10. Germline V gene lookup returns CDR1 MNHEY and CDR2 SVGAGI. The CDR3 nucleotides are TGTGCCAGCAGGTCCGGGACAGGGGGCGCCGGGGAGCAGTTCTTC. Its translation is CASRSGTGGAGEQFF.

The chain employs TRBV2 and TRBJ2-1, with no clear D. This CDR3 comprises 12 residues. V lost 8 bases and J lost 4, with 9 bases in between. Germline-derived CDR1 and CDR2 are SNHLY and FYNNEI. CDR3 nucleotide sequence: TGTGCCAGCGGTCGGCAGTACAATGAGCAGTTCTTC. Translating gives CASGRQYNEQFF. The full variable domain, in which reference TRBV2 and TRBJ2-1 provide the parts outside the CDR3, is EPEVTQTPSHQVTQMGQEVILRCVPISNHLYFYWYRQILGQKVEFLVSFYNNEISEKSEIFDDQFSVERPDGSNFTLKIRSTKLEDSAMYFCASGRQYNEQFFGPGTRLTVL.

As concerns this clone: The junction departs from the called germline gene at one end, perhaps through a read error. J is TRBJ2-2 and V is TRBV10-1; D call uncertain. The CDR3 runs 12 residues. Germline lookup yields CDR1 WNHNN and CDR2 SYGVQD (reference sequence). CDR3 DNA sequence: TGCGCCAGCAGTGACAACAGCGGGGAGCTGTTTTTT. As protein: CASSDNSGELFF.

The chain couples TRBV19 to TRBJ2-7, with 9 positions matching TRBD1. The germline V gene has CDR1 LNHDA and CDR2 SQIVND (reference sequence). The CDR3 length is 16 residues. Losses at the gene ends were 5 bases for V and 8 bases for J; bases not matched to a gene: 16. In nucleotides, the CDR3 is TGTGCCAGTAGTTTCCCCGGGACAGGGAATCCTCAGCAGCAGTACTTC. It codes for CASSFPGTGNPQQQYF. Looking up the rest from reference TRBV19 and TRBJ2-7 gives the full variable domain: DGGITQSPKYLFRKEGQNVTLSCEQNLNHDAMYWYRQDPGQGLRLIYYSQIVNDFQKGDIAEGYSVSREKKESFPLTVTSAQKNPTAFYLCASSFPGTGNPQQQYFGPGTRLTVT.

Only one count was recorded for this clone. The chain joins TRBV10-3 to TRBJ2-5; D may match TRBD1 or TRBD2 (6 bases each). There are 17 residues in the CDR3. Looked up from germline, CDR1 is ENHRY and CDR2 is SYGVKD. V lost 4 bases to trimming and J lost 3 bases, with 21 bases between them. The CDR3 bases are TGTGCCATCAGTGCAACCGGGACACCTCGGGGGAAAGAGACCCAGTACTTC. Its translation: CAISATGTPRGKETQYF.

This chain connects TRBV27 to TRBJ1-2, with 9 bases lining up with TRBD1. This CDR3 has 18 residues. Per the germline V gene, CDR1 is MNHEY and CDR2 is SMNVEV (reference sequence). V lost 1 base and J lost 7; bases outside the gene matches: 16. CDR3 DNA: TGTGCCAGCAGTTTATTCAGTATTTCCGGGGACAGGGCTCTTGGCTACACCTTC. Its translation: CASSLFSISGDRALGYTF.

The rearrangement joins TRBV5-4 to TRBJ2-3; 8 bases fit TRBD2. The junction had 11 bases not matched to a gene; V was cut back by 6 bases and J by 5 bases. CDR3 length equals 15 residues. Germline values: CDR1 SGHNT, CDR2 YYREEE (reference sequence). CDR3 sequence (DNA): TGTGCCAGCACCCAGCGGCTCGGGGGGGAAGATACGCAGTATTTT. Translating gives CASTQRLGGEDTQYF.

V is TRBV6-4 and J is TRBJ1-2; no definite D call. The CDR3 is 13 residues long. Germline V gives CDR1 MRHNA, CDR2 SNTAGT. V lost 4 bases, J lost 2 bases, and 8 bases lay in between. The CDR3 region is CASSANVNYGYTF. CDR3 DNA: TGTGCCAGCAGTGCGAACGTGAACTATGGCTACACCTTC.

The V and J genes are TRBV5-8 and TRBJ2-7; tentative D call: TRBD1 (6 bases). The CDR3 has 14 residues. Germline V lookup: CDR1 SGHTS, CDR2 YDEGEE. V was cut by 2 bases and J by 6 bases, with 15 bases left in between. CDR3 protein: CASSFWDTKREQYF. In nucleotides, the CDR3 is TGTGCCAGCAGCTTCTGGGACACGAAACGCGAGCAGTACTTC.

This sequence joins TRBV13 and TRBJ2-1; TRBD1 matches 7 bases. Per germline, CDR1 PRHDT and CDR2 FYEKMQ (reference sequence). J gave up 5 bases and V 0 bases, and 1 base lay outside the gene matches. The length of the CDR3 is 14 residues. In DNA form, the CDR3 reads TGTGCCAGCAGCTTAGGACAGGGGAACAATGAGCAGTTCTTC. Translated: CASSLGQGNNEQFF.

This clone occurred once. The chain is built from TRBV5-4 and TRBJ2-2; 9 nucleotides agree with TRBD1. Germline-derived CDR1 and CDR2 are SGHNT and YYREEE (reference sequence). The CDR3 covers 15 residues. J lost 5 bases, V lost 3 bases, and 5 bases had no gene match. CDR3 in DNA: TGTGCCAGCAGCTCCGGGACAGGGTCGACCGGGGAGCTGTTTTTT. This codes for CASSSGTGSTGELFF.

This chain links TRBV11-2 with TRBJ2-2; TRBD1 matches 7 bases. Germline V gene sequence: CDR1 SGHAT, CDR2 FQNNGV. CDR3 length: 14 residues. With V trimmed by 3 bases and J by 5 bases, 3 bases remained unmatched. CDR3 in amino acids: CASSLTGITGELFF. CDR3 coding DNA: TGTGCCAGCAGCTTGACAGGGATAACCGGGGAGCTGTTTTTT.

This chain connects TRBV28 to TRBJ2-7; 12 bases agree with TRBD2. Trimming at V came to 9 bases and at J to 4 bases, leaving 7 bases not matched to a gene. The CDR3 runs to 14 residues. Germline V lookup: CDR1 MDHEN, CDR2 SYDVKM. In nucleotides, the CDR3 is TGTGCCAGTGGTACTAGCGGGAGGTCTTACGAGCAGTACTTC. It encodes CASGTSGRSYEQYF.

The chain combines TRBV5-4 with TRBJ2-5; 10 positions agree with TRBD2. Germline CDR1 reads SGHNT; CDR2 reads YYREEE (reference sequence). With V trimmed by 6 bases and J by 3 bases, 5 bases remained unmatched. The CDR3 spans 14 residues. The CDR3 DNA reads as TGTGCCAGCACAATTGGACTAGCGGAAGAGACCCAGTACTTC. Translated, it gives CASTIGLAEETQYF.